The entry that follows covers one T cell receptor (beta chain) sequence. Antigen unknown. CDR3 length: 17 residues. With 60 Vbeta and 13 Jbeta primers, the PCR was carried out. Some clones are missing from TCRdb's copy, which holds only in-frame ones; the method was immunoSEQ multiplex PCR. The sample includes 150,000 to 200,000 clones, roughly 74% of them seen just once. These data are taken from a study of cytomegalovirus exposure and HLA in healthy donors. Whole-study findings and limits: In presence/absence analyses, roughly uniform sequencing depth across donors was assumed.

This clonotype was sampled from a female donor in good health and CMV-seronegative. The sample was PBMCs. V and J are TRBV1 and TRBJ2-3; the DNA was not used to check the table's D call, TRBD2. TRBV1 is listed as a pseudogene. The CDR3 loop reads CTSSRAQTSPIPHTQYF. CDR3 nucleotides: TGCACCAGCAGCAGGGCCCAGACTAGCCCCATCCCGCATACGCAGTATTTT.